These 15 T cell receptor beta chains originate from one sample sequenced in a study of blood T cell repertoires in COVID-19. Libraries were prepared by immunoSEQ multiplex PCR; TCRdb keeps only in-frame clonotypes and omits some of them. The sample consists of approximately 160,000 clones, around 80% of them appearing once. Sequenced sample: peripheral blood. Source of these receptors: a woman aged 45-65 years in a cohort sampled during active or convalescent COVID-19.

The CDR3 region has the DNA TGTGCCAGCAGTGACAGGGGTTCCTCCTACGAGCAGTACTTC. Translating it yields CASSDRGSSYEQYF. V gene TRBV2 combines with J gene TRBJ2-7; TRBD1 is a possible D gene (6 bases). V lost 3 bases and J 0 bases, leaving 9 bases between the germline ends. This CDR3 is built from 14 residues. Looked up from germline, CDR1 is SNHLY and CDR2 is FYNNEI.

This clone was detected many times. The rearrangement links TRBV6-5 to TRBJ1-6; maybe TRBD1 (5 bases). The CDR3 runs to 15 residues. The germline V gene encodes CDR1 MNHEY and CDR2 SVGAGI. V was cut by 10 bases and J by 8 bases, with 21 bases left in between. The CDR3 region has the DNA TGTGCCACCTTATTACAGGCTAGGAAGGATTCACCCCTCCACTTT. The encoded protein is CATLLQARKDSPLHF.

This chain connects TRBV4-2 to TRBJ1-2; no firm D call. Germline V gene lookup returns CDR1 LGHNA and CDR2 YNFKEQ. V lost 4 bases, J lost 3 bases, and 12 bases lay in between. The CDR3 loop spans 14 amino acids. The CDR3 protein is CASSPIGSDYGYTF. The CDR3 DNA is TGTGCCAGCAGCCCAATCGGGTCTGACTATGGCTACACCTTC.

The rearrangement uses TRBV24-1 and TRBJ2-3; 8 bases match TRBD2. Germline V gene sequence: CDR1 KGHDR, CDR2 SFDVKD. The CDR3 contains 18 residues. J gave up 4 bases and V 4 bases, and 15 bases lay outside the gene matches. CDR3 residues: CATSDPRGDVRGPDTQYF. The CDR3 bases are TGTGCCACCAGTGACCCGCGGGGGGACGTCAGAGGACCAGATACGCAGTATTTT.

The chain joins TRBV11-2 to TRBJ2-1, with D perhaps TRBD1 (5 bases). The CDR3 has 19 residues. From germline, CDR1 is SGHAT and CDR2 FQNNGV. V dropped 2 bases and J dropped 0 bases, with 20 bases sitting between them. The CDR3 region has the DNA TGTGCCAGCAGCTTACGGACAAGACGGATTCAAAACTCCTACAATGAGCAGTTCTTC. This gives the protein CASSLRTRRIQNSYNEQFF.

The rearrangement links TRBV30 to TRBJ1-2; D is unclear. The germline V and J ends were trimmed by 1 base and 2 bases, with 2 bases remaining between them. Germline V gene data show CDR1 as GTSNPN and CDR2 as SVGIG (reference sequence). The CDR3 consists of 11 residues. The CDR3 reads CAWSANYGYTF. DNA of the CDR3: TGTGCCTGGAGTGCAAACTATGGCTACACCTTC.

The chain recombines TRBV6-2 or TRBV6-3 with TRBJ1-6, with 8 bases aligning to TRBD1. The germline V gene encodes CDR1 MNHEY and CDR2 SVGEGT. V lost 8 bases to trimming and J lost 6 bases; unmatched junction nucleotides: 6. The CDR3 loop spans 14 amino acids. CDR3 residues: CASGQTGANSPLHF. The CDR3 DNA sequence: TGTGCCAGCGGCCAGACAGGGGCTAATTCACCCCTCCACTTT.

This chain joins TRBV6-5 and TRBJ1-2, with 7 bases identical to TRBD1. Germline V gene data show CDR1 as MNHEY and CDR2 as SVGAGI. The V gene end was trimmed by 6 bases and the J gene end by 5 bases; junction bases not matched to a gene: 3. This CDR3 comprises 12 residues. The CDR3 DNA follows: TGTGCCAGCAGCCCAGGGGGGTATGGCTACACCTTC. As protein: CASSPGGYGYTF.

V is TRBV20-1 and J is TRBJ2-5, with D possibly matching TRBD1 (5 bases). V was shortened by 7 bases and J by 5 bases, with 11 bases between the two germline ends. Germline CDR1 reads DFQATT; CDR2 reads SNEGSKA (reference sequence). The CDR3 is 11 amino acids. The CDR3 bases are TGCAGTGGCGTTAGGGGTGAGACCCAGTACTTC. This gives the protein CSGVRGETQYF.

CDR3: CASSLGLAGTTDTQYF. DNA for the CDR3: TGTGCCAGCAGCCTTGGACTAGCGGGGACCACAGATACGCAGTATTTT. The rearrangement joins TRBV7-7 to TRBJ2-3; 12 bases agree with TRBD2. The J segment lost 2 bases and the V segment lost 5 bases, leaving 5 bases of the junction unmatched. The CDR3 contains 16 residues. In germline, CDR1 is SSHAT, CDR2 FNYEAQ (reference sequence). The complete variable domain, with remaining parts taken from reference TRBV7-7 and TRBJ2-3, reads GAGVSQSPRYKVTKRGQDVTLRCDPISSHATLYWYQQALGQGPEFLTYFNYEAQPDKSGLPSDRFSAERPEGSISTLTIQRTEQRDSAMYRCASSLGLAGTTDTQYFGPGTRLTVL.

The chain couples TRBV10-3 to TRBJ2-1, with unresolved D. The CDR3 length is 12 residues. Per germline, CDR1 ENHRY and CDR2 SYGVKD. Trimming cost V 6 bases and J 8 bases, with 11 bases left between them. The CDR3 reads CAISPTFHEQFF. The CDR3 coding sequence is TGTGCCATCAGCCCGACTTTCCATGAGCAGTTCTTC.

The V gene is TRBV15, the J gene TRBJ2-7, with 10 bases that match TRBD1. CDR1 is LNHNV, CDR2 YYDKDF, per germline (reference sequence). With 9 bases clipped from V and 3 bases from J, the junction kept 8 bases outside the gene matches. This CDR3 spans 14 amino acids. CDR3 residues: CATSRDRGFYEQYF. The DNA for the CDR3 is TGTGCCACTAGCCGGGACAGGGGCTTCTACGAGCAGTACTTC.

The genes are TRBV7-8 and TRBJ2-6, with TRBD2 matching over 7 bases. V shed 2 bases and J 0 bases; nucleotides not matched to a gene: 7. Germline CDR1 and CDR2: SGHVS and FQNEAQ. This CDR3 has 18 amino acids. As DNA, the CDR3 is TGTGCCAGCAGCTTAAGGCTAGCGGCGAACTCTGGGGCCAACGTCCTGACTTTC. Its translation: CASSLRLAANSGANVLTF.

This clone occurred once. The chain recombines TRBV18 with TRBJ1-1, with D possibly matching TRBD1 (5 bases). V lost 2 bases and J 2 bases, leaving 18 bases between the germline ends. Germline values: CDR1 KGHSH, CDR2 LQKENI. The CDR3 extends over 17 amino acids. Written as DNA, the CDR3 is TGTGCCAGCTCACCAAGTCTTCCGGGGGAGGGAAACACTGAAGCTTTCTTT. It yields the protein CASSPSLPGEGNTEAFF.

V and J are TRBV29-1 and TRBJ1-2; 11 bases match TRBD1. This CDR3 comprises 12 residues. The V gene end was trimmed by 8 bases and the J gene end by 8 bases; junction bases not matched to a gene: 7. In germline, CDR1 is SQVTM, CDR2 ANQGSEA. CDR3: CSPGQGAEGYTF. The CDR3 nucleotides are TGCAGCCCCGGACAGGGGGCTGAAGGCTACACCTTC.